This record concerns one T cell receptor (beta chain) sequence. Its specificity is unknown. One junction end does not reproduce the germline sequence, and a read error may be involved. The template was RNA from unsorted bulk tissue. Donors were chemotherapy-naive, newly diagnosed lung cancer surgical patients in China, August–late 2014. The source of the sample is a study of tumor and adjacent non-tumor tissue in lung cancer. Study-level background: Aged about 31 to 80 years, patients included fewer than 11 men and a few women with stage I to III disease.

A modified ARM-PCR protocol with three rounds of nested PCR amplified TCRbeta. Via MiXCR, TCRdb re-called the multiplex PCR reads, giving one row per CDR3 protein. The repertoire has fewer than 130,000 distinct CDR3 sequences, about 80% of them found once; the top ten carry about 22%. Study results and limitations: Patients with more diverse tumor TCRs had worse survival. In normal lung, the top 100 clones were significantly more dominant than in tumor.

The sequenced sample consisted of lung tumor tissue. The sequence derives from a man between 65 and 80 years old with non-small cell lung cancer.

CDR3 sequence reads: CANSLVGGKIYYEHFF. CDR3 nucleotides: TGCGCCAACAGCTTAGTAGGGGGGAAAATATACTATGAGCATTTCTTC. The gene calls are TRBV11-2 and TRBJ2-1, with D possibly being TRBD1 or TRBD2 (6 bases each). The germline V gene encodes CDR1 SGHAT and CDR2 FQNNGV. The CDR3 has 16 amino acids.